This entry lists 5 T cell receptor beta chains sequenced from one sample in a study of cytomegalovirus exposure and HLA in healthy donors. This PCR relied on a set of 60 Vbeta primers and 13 Jbeta primers. TCRdb's table, derived via immunoSEQ multiplex PCR, lists solely in-frame clones and lacks some. The table has some 240,000 clones, about nine tenths seen once. The sequencing input was PBMCs. The receptors come from a girl aged 2-10 years in good health and CMV-seronegative.

The chain recombines TRBV11-2 with TRBJ2-1; no firm D call. This CDR3 has 14 amino acids. Trimming removed 6 bases at V and 5 bases at J, with 14 bases between. Germline lookup yields CDR1 SGHAT and CDR2 FQNNGV. Here the CDR3 DNA reads TGTGCCAGCAGACACGAAAGTTTCCACAATGAGCAGTTCTTC. Protein product: CASRHESFHNEQFF.

This CDR3 reads CASTPHGGMGLAGFYTGELFF. DNA for the CDR3: TGCGCCAGCACCCCCCACGGGGGTATGGGACTAGCGGGATTTTACACCGGGGAGCTGTTTTTT. V gene TRBV5-1 combines with J gene TRBJ2-2, with 13 bases lining up with TRBD2. This CDR3 is built from 21 residues. J was trimmed by 3 bases and V by 6 bases; bases with no gene match: 20. Germline V CDR1 and CDR2: SGHRS, YFSETQ.

The chain carries TRBV7-7 and TRBJ1-1; D is uncertain. The CDR3 spans 13 residues. Germline V gene data show CDR1 as SSHAT and CDR2 as FNYEAQ (reference sequence). V gave up 5 bases and J gave up 1 base, with 8 bases separating them. Here the CDR3 DNA reads TGTGCCAGCAGCGAAGCCACGAACACTGAAGCTTTCTTT. Protein sequence: CASSEATNTEAFF.

This sequence joins TRBV5-6 and TRBJ1-1; D is perhaps TRBD1 (5 bases). V dropped 4 bases and J dropped 0 bases, with 10 bases sitting between them. The germline V gene has CDR1 SGHDT and CDR2 YYEEEE. The CDR3 spans 14 residues. The CDR3 is CASSRQGVNTEAFF. In DNA form, the CDR3 reads TGTGCCAGCAGCCGCCAGGGTGTGAACACTGAAGCTTTCTTT.

The chain joins TRBV5-1 to TRBJ2-3; 10 nucleotides agree with TRBD2. The V segment lost 6 bases and the J segment 2 bases; nucleotides outside the gene matches: 3. The CDR3 runs 14 residues. The germline gives CDR1 SGHRS, CDR2 YFSETQ. The CDR3 region is CASTSGGSTDTQYF. DNA for the CDR3: TGCGCCAGCACTAGCGGGGGATCCACAGATACGCAGTATTTT. Full variable domain (remainder filled in from reference TRBV5-1 and TRBJ2-3): KAGVTQTPRYLIKTRGQQVTLSCSPISGHRSVSWYQQTPGQGLQFLFEYFSETQRNKGNFPGRFSGRQFSNSRSEMNVSTLELGDSALYLCASTSGGSTDTQYFGPGTRLTVL.